Sequencing of this T cell receptor (beta chain) was carried out in a study of T cells in Graves' hyperthyroidism and ophthalmopathy. The TCR beta CDR3 regions underwent amplification using RNA transcripts as the source. TCR CDR3 underwent first-round RT-PCR with the HTBI primer set. TCRdb fed the multiplex PCR reads into MiXCR, producing one record per CDR3 protein. The sample records about 600,000 distinct CDR3 sequences, approximately 15% being singletons. This clonotype was recorded a few times. Deletions cut 6 bases from V and 6 bases from J, with 21 bases between. CDR3 length equals 14 residues. The germline V gene encodes CDR1 DFQATT and CDR2 SNEGSKA (reference sequence).

The V gene is TRBV20-1, the J gene TRBJ2-7; the D gene is possibly TRBD2 (7 bases). This clonotype was obtained from a woman aged 40-49 years with Graves' ophthalmopathy. The sample comprised blood. The CDR3: CSAVEGGGVGEQYF. The CDR3 DNA is TGCAGTGCCGTGGAGGGGGGGGGCGTAGGCGAGCAGTACTTC.